Listed here are 25 T cell receptor beta chains from one sample, sequenced in a study of cytomegalovirus exposure and HLA in healthy donors. Clones were read by immunoSEQ multiplex PCR, and TCRdb kept only the in-frame ones, dropping some. Of over 110,000 clones in the sample, approximately 87% were seen once. Sequenced material: PBMCs. The receptor set was obtained from a man aged 18 to 29 in good health and CMV-seronegative.

The sample holds a few counts of this clone. The V and J genes are TRBV6-5 and TRBJ2-1; TRBD2 aligns across 11 bases. The junction had 8 bases not matched to a gene; V was cut back by 6 bases and J by 10 bases. The CDR3 loop spans 14 amino acids. Germline values: CDR1 MNHEY, CDR2 SVGAGI. CDR3 sequence (DNA): TGTGCCAGCAGGAGAGGACTAGCGGGCGTCGAGCAGTTCTTC. Translating gives CASRRGLAGVEQFF.

As DNA, the CDR3 is TGTGCCAGCAGTTTAGAGGGTTGGGGCAATCAGCCCCAGCATTTT. It yields the protein CASSLEGWGNQPQHF. The chain recombines TRBV28 with TRBJ1-5, with D uncertain. Trimming cost V 2 bases and J 2 bases, with 10 bases left between them. Germline V CDR1 and CDR2: MDHEN, SYDVKM. This CDR3 spans 15 amino acids.

DNA of the CDR3: TGCGCCAGCAGCTTAACTATGAGTTCTGGAAACACCATATATTTT. Translation: CASSLTMSSGNTIYF. The chain has TRBV5-1 and TRBJ1-3; D not certain. Germline values: CDR1 SGHRS, CDR2 YFSETQ. V was pared by 2 bases and J by 1 base, with 10 bases between. The CDR3 contains 15 residues.

This clone was found once. The chain uses TRBV6-1 and TRBJ1-6, with D perhaps matching TRBD1 (6 bases). The CDR3 has 14 residues. Trimming removed 8 bases from V and 6 bases from J, with 14 bases in between. CDR1 MNHNS and CDR2 SASEGT come from the germline V gene. This chain's CDR3 is CASGTSGVNSPLHF. The CDR3 nucleotides are TGTGCCAGCGGCACATCAGGGGTTAATTCACCCCTCCACTTT.

The chain joins TRBV28 to TRBJ2-6; TRBD2 agrees at 7 bases. CDR1 and CDR2 from the germline V gene are MDHEN and SYDVKM. The CDR3 has 16 amino acids. Trimming cost V 5 bases and J 0 bases; bases outside gene matches: 4. The CDR3 loop reads CASSGGSPSGANVLTF. CDR3 nucleotides: TGTGCCAGCAGTGGCGGGAGTCCCTCTGGGGCCAACGTCCTGACTTTC.

J is TRBJ1-2 and V is TRBV10-3; a possible D gene is TRBD1 (5 bases). V shed 0 bases and J shed 3 bases, with 8 bases lying between them. The length of the CDR3 is 14 residues. CDR1 is ENHRY, CDR2 SYGVKD, per germline. CDR3 in amino acids: CAISESPGYYGYTF. CDR3 bases: TGTGCCATCAGTGAGTCCCCAGGGTACTATGGCTACACCTTC.

V usage is TRBV28 and J usage is TRBJ2-1; D is uncertain. CDR1 and CDR2 (germline): MDHEN, SYDVKM. V was cut by 6 bases and J by 0 bases, with 6 bases left in between. The CDR3 contains 13 residues. The CDR3 sequence is CASRTGSYNEQFF. The CDR3 DNA is TGTGCCAGCAGAACGGGCTCCTACAATGAGCAGTTCTTC.

V is TRBV2 and J is TRBJ1-3; 7 bases match TRBD1. J lost 0 bases, V lost 5 bases, and 1 base had no gene match. Per germline, CDR1 SNHLY and CDR2 FYNNEI. The CDR3 length is 14 residues. CDR3 DNA: TGTGCCAGCAGTCGGGACAGCTCTGGAAACACCATATATTTT. This translates into CASSRDSSGNTIYF.

The gene calls are TRBV20-1 and TRBJ1-1; 7 nucleotides agree with TRBD1. CDR3 length equals 11 residues. J lost 5 bases, V lost 7 bases, and 4 bases had no gene match. Germline loops: CDR1 DFQATT, CDR2 SNEGSKA (reference sequence). CDR3 amino acids: CSGRGATEAFF. The CDR3 DNA sequence: TGCAGTGGCAGGGGGGCTACTGAAGCTTTCTTT.

V is TRBV7-9 and J is TRBJ1-1; D gene unclear. V was clipped by 4 bases and J by 0 bases, with 15 bases between them. Germline values: CDR1 SEHNR, CDR2 FQNEAQ (reference sequence). The CDR3 runs 16 residues. This CDR3 is CASSSQRTAMNTEAFF. In DNA form, the CDR3 reads TGTGCCAGCAGCTCGCAGCGGACGGCCATGAACACTGAAGCTTTCTTT.

The table lists this clone with a few counts. J is TRBJ1-1 and V is TRBV30; no definite D call. The CDR3 covers 13 residues. Germline lookup yields CDR1 GTSNPN and CDR2 SVGIG (reference sequence). Trimming stripped 7 bases from V and 1 base from J, with 13 bases between. In nucleotides, the CDR3 is TGTGCCTCGACCGCCCCAGGGAACACTGAAGCTTTCTTT. Its translation: CASTAPGNTEAFF.

The V and J genes are TRBV9 and TRBJ2-7; the D gene is possibly TRBD2 (5 bases). The ends were cut back, 3 bases at V and 4 bases at J, with 20 bases in the middle. In germline, CDR1 is SGDLS, CDR2 YYNGEE. The CDR3 extends over 16 amino acids. The CDR3 reads CASSAVEVSAIYEQYF. The CDR3 bases are TGTGCCAGCAGCGCCGTTGAGGTTAGCGCCATTTACGAGCAGTACTTC.

The chain recombines TRBV7-8 with TRBJ1-1; possibly TRBD1 for D (5 bases). This CDR3 contains 15 residues. The ends were cut back, 1 base at V and 1 base at J, with 10 bases in the middle. Per germline, CDR1 SGHVS and CDR2 FQNEAQ. DNA for the CDR3: TGTGCCAGCAGCTTAGGGCGGGGGGGGAACACTGAAGCTTTCTTT. Translating it yields CASSLGRGGNTEAFF. The whole variable domain, remainder taken from reference TRBV7-8 and TRBJ1-1, is GAGVSQSPRYKVAKRGQDVALRCDPISGHVSLFWYQQALGQGPEFLTYFQNEAQLDKSGLPSDRFFAERPEGSVSTLKIQRTQQEDSAVYLCASSLGRGGNTEAFFGQGTRLTVV.

This chain uses TRBV28 with TRBJ2-7; D may be TRBD2 (6 bases). Germline V gene sequence: CDR1 MDHEN, CDR2 SYDVKM. There are 12 residues in the CDR3. Trimming removed 7 bases at V and 7 bases at J, with 14 bases between. The DNA for the CDR3 is TGTGCCAGCAACCAGGGTCGGGGGGAGCAGTACTTC. Protein: CASNQGRGEQYF.

The CDR3 protein is CSVEIHGREPNYGYTF. CDR3 bases: TGCAGCGTTGAAATACACGGCAGGGAACCCAACTATGGCTACACCTTC. The chain has TRBV29-1 and TRBJ1-2; a possible D gene is TRBD1 (5 bases). The CDR3 has 16 residues. Germline values: CDR1 SQVTM, CDR2 ANQGSEA. Between the trimmed V and J ends, which lost 2 bases and 2 bases, there was a span of 18 bases.

The chain links TRBV6-1 to TRBJ1-2; TRBD1 might be the D (5 bases). The CDR3 totals 15 residues. The V end lost 1 base, the J end lost 4 bases, and 13 bases lay between the germline ends. Germline CDR1 reads MNHNS; CDR2 reads SASEGT. CDR3 DNA sequence: TGTGCCAGCAGTGAAGAAGTTGGCAGGGTCTATGGCTACACCTTC. Its protein is CASSEEVGRVYGYTF.

V usage is TRBV9 and J usage is TRBJ1-1; the D is unclear. There are 16 residues in the CDR3. V dropped 0 bases and J dropped 1 base, with 13 bases sitting between them. The germline CDR1 and CDR2 sequences are SGDLS and YYNGEE. The CDR3 bases are TGTGCCAGCAGCGTAGGAGTCACGACAAGGAACACTGAAGCTTTCTTT. This codes for CASSVGVTTRNTEAFF.

The V call is TRBV4-1, the J call TRBJ2-7; 9 nucleotides align to TRBD2. Germline values: CDR1 MGHRA, CDR2 YSYEKL. The CDR3 has 16 residues. V shed 4 bases and J 0 bases; nucleotides not matched to a gene: 7. In DNA form, the CDR3 reads TGCGCCAGCAGCCCAAAAGCGGGGGGCCTCTCCTACGAGCAGTACTTC. This encodes CASSPKAGGLSYEQYF.

The J gene is TRBJ1-2, the V gene TRBV6-5; weak D call: TRBD1 (6 bases). The CDR3 spans 13 residues. Trimming cost V 4 bases and J 6 bases, with 12 bases left between them. The germline V gene has CDR1 MNHEY and CDR2 SVGAGI. The CDR3 reads CASSSVGAHGYTF. CDR3 DNA: TGTGCCAGCAGTTCTGTGGGGGCTCATGGCTACACCTTC.

The chain uses TRBV5-4 and TRBJ1-5; weak D call: TRBD1 (5 bases). Trimming left V 4 bases short and J 4 bases short, with 12 bases between. The CDR3 totals 14 residues. Germline-derived CDR1 and CDR2 are SGHNT and YYREEE (reference sequence). The CDR3 reads CASSDGTKNQPQHF. CDR3 coding DNA: TGTGCCAGCAGCGATGGGACTAAAAATCAGCCCCAGCATTTT.

Of note for this clone: One end of the junction varies from germline; a read error may be responsible. The chain is built from TRBV15 and TRBJ2-5, with 12 bases matching TRBD2. The CDR3 totals 16 residues. Germline V CDR1 and CDR2: LNHNV, YYDKDF (reference sequence). The CDR3 reads CATCRGASGRGETQYF. CDR3 coding DNA: TGTGCCACCTGCAGGGGGGCTAGCGGGAGGGGAGAGACCCAGTACTTC.

The CDR3 protein is CASTPQPYASSFISGANVLTF. The CDR3 coding sequence is TGTGCCAGCACCCCTCAACCCTACGCGTCGAGCTTCATCTCTGGGGCCAACGTCCTGACTTTC. This chain links TRBV28 with TRBJ2-6; D call uncertain. Germline V gene data show CDR1 as MDHEN and CDR2 as SYDVKM. This CDR3 is built from 21 residues. Trimming pared 7 bases from V and 0 bases from J, leaving 28 bases between. Complete variable domain (other parts from reference TRBV28 and TRBJ2-6): DVKVTQSSRYLVKRTGEKVFLECVQDMDHENMFWYRQDPGLGLRLIYFSYDVKMKEKGDIPEGYSVSREKKERFSLILESASTNQTSMYLCASTPQPYASSFISGANVLTFGAGSRLTVL.

The chain combines TRBV7-6 with TRBJ2-5; TRBD2 might be the D (6 bases). V was clipped by 5 bases and J by 3 bases, with 13 bases between them. This CDR3 has 14 amino acids. Germline assignment: CDR1 SGHVS and CDR2 FNYEAQ. The CDR3: CASSPGTPKETQYF. The CDR3, as DNA: TGTGCCAGCAGCCCCGGGACTCCTAAAGAGACCCAGTACTTC.

The V gene is TRBV6-1, the J gene TRBJ1-5; D may be TRBD1 (5 bases). The germline gives CDR1 MNHNS, CDR2 SASEGT. Trimming took 7 bases from V and 7 from J, leaving 14 bases between them. CDR3 length: 13 amino acids. The DNA of the CDR3 is TGTGCCAGCACCCTCGTCGGGGGGCAGCCCCAGCATTTT. Its protein product is CASTLVGGQPQHF.

The chain joins TRBV28 to TRBJ2-7; the D gene is possibly TRBD1 (6 bases). Germline V lookup: CDR1 MDHEN, CDR2 SYDVKM. V was clipped by 7 bases and J by 0 bases, with 22 bases between them. This CDR3 region has 17 residues. The chain's CDR3 is CASTPASGTHSSYEQYF. The CDR3 nucleotides read TGTGCCAGCACCCCCGCTTCCGGGACACATAGCTCCTACGAGCAGTACTTC.